A single TCR beta chain is shown here with its context. The sample originates from a study of T-cell reconstitution after alpha-beta-depleted transplantation in children. Unique molecular identifiers were used in preparing the TCRbeta library. In TCRdb, the PCR reads were re-called with MiXCR into one record per CDR3 protein. The sample lists 900,000 or so distinct CDR3 sequences, approximately 15% occurring once. This CDR3 has 13 amino acids. The V and J ends lost 0 bases and 13 bases respectively, with 16 bases between them. Looked up from germline, CDR1 is LGHNA and CDR2 is YNFKEQ. The rearrangement uses TRBV4-2 and TRBJ2-7; tentative D call: TRBD2 (6 bases). This receptor was taken from a male patient between 5 and 17 years old who had a stem cell transplant for acute lymphoblastic leukemia, so the T cells may come from the graft donor. Sequencing was performed on PBMCs, mostly from graft donor cells, taken 360 days after TCRalphabeta/CD19-depleted stem cell transplant. The DNA for the CDR3 is TGTGCCAGCAGCCAAGATGGAGGACCCGGGAGTTACTTC. It codes for CASSQDGGPGSYF.